Listed below are T cell receptor beta chains from one sample, sequenced in a study of shared clonotypes between healthy human individuals. Libraries were prepared by immunoSEQ multiplex PCR; TCRdb keeps only in-frame clonotypes and omits some of them. Of around 1.6 million clones listed, 95% to 99% are singletons. The sample consisted of naive CD4+ T cells sorted from blood. Receptors were obtained from a man in his thirties or forties in good health. Each CDR3 is given with its conserved first and last residue. The D gene is left open where the match is weak. The size field is filled for only some rows; it gives once, few, many or a size class.

DNA: TGCGCCAGCAGCTGGGGGACTAGCGCAGCGAACACCGGGGAGCTGTTTTTT
CDR3: CASSWGTSAANTGELFF
J: TRBJ2-2
size: .
V: TRBV5-1
length: 17
D: TRBD2

DNA: TGTGCCAGCAGTTTCAAGAACGAGCAGTACTTC
CDR3: CASSFKNEQYF
J: TRBJ2-7
size: .
V: TRBV27
length: 11
D: .

DNA: TGTGCCAGTAGTATTGCTCGGAACGAGCAGTACTTC
CDR3: CASSIARNEQYF
J: TRBJ2-7
size: .
V: TRBV19
length: 12
D: .

DNA: TGTGCCAGCAGCTTCAATTCGGTACGGAGGGGGGCCGGAGCTTTCTTT
CDR3: CASSFNSVRRGAGAFF
J: TRBJ1-1
size: .
V: TRBV11-3
length: 16
D: .

DNA: TGTGCCAGCAGCTTGGTTGAATTATCAGGTGTTCAGTACTTC
CDR3: CASSLVELSGVQYF
J: TRBJ2-4
size: .
V: TRBV5-6
length: 14
D: .

DNA: TGCAGTGCCCCGGGGGCTTACGAGCAGTACTTC
CDR3: CSAPGAYEQYF
J: TRBJ2-7
size: .
V: TRBV20-1
length: 11
D: .

DNA: TGTGCCAGCAGCGCCGGGACGCAAAACATTCAGTACTTC
CDR3: CASSAGTQNIQYF
J: TRBJ2-4
size: .
V: TRBV7-2
length: 13
D: .

DNA: TGTGCCAGCAGCTTACTGACCCGATTCACTGAAGCTTTCTTT
CDR3: CASSLLTRFTEAFF
J: TRBJ1-1
size: .
V: TRBV7-2
length: 14
D: .

DNA: TGTGCCATCAGTGAGTCGTTTCGAAACACCATATATTTT
CDR3: CAISESFRNTIYF
J: TRBJ1-3
size: .
V: TRBV10-3
length: 13
D: .

DNA: TGTGCCAGCAGCGCCCGGCAGGGCTGCGAGCAGTACTTC
CDR3: CASSARQGCEQYF
J: TRBJ2-7
size: .
V: TRBV21-1
length: 13
D: .

DNA: TGTGCCAGCTCACCGGCAGGGTTGGGGGGCAATCAGCCCCAGCATTTT
CDR3: CASSPAGLGGNQPQHF
J: TRBJ1-5
size: .
V: TRBV18
length: 16
D: .

DNA: TGTGCCAGCAGCTCTTTACAGGGTGGAAACACCATATATTTT
CDR3: CASSSLQGGNTIYF
J: TRBJ1-3
size: .
V: TRBV5-5
length: 14
D: .

DNA: TGTGCCAGCAGTTACAGATGGACAGCTCCCTGGAGCTCCTACAATGAGCAGTTCTTC
CDR3: CASSYRWTAPWSSYNEQFF
J: TRBJ2-1
size: .
V: TRBV27
length: 19
D: .

DNA: TGTGCCAGCAGCGTAGGGCAGCAAAATCAGCCCCAGCATTTT
CDR3: CASSVGQQNQPQHF
J: TRBJ1-5
size: .
V: TRBV9
length: 14
D: .

DNA: TGCGCCAGCAGCTTTTCCCAGGGTGCAGAAGCTTTCTTT
CDR3: CASSFSQGAEAFF
J: TRBJ1-1
size: .
V: TRBV5-1
length: 13
D: .

DNA: TGCGCCAGCAGCCAATCTTTAGCGGGAGGGTCACCTTACGAGCAGTACTTC
CDR3: CASSQSLAGGSPYEQYF
J: TRBJ2-7
size: .
V: TRBV4-3
length: 17
D: TRBD2

DNA: TGTGCCAGTAGGCAACAAAGGGATAACCAAGAGACCCAGTACTTC
CDR3: CASRQQRDNQETQYF
J: TRBJ2-5
size: .
V: TRBV19
length: 15
D: .

DNA: TGTGCCACCAGCAGAGTGGGACACCAAACTAATGAAAAACTGTTTTTT
CDR3: CATSRVGHQTNEKLFF
J: TRBJ1-4
size: .
V: TRBV15
length: 16
D: .

DNA: TGTGCCACCAGCCGGGGGACTAGCGCTTCCGAGCAGTACTTC
CDR3: CATSRGTSASEQYF
J: TRBJ2-7
size: .
V: TRBV15
length: 14
D: TRBD2

DNA: TGTGCCAGCGGGGGACTAGCGGCAGCTTCCTACGAGCAGTACTTC
CDR3: CASGGLAAASYEQYF
J: TRBJ2-7
size: .
V: TRBV2
length: 15
D: TRBD2

DNA: TGTGCCAACTCCCCGCTAGCGGGAGTTGCAGATACGCAGTATTTT
CDR3: CANSPLAGVADTQYF
J: TRBJ2-3
size: .
V: TRBV7-9
length: 15
D: TRBD2

DNA: TGTGCCAGCAGCTACTACCGGGACAGGCTTAACTATGGCTACACCTTC
CDR3: CASSYYRDRLNYGYTF
J: TRBJ1-2
size: once
V: TRBV5-4
length: 16
D: TRBD1

DNA: TGTGCCAGCAGTCGAGACAGGGCGAACACCGGGGAGCTGTTTTTT
CDR3: CASSRDRANTGELFF
J: TRBJ2-2
size: .
V: TRBV2
length: 15
D: TRBD1

DNA: TGCGCCAGCAGCCCAAGGGTGGGGGCCACTCAGCCCCAGCATTTT
CDR3: CASSPRVGATQPQHF
J: TRBJ1-5
size: .
V: TRBV4-1
length: 15
D: .

DNA: TGTGCCAGCAGCGCCCGACAGGTGTGGGGCTACACCTTC
CDR3: CASSARQVWGYTF
J: TRBJ1-2
size: .
V: TRBV6-1
length: 13
D: .

DNA: TGTGCCAGCAGTTTTCTATGGGGGGAACAGCCCACAGATACGCAGTATTTT
CDR3: CASSFLWGEQPTDTQYF
J: TRBJ2-3
size: once
V: TRBV27
length: 17
D: .

DNA: TGTGCCAGCAGTTACAGGGCAGGAAACACCATATATTTT
CDR3: CASSYRAGNTIYF
J: TRBJ1-3
size: .
V: TRBV6-5
length: 13
D: .

DNA: TGTGCCAGTGTTCGGACTAGCGGGAGGAAAGGCACAGATACGCAGTATTTT
CDR3: CASVRTSGRKGTDTQYF
J: TRBJ2-3
size: .
V: TRBV19
length: 17
D: TRBD2

DNA: TGTGCCAGCAGCCACGGAGCGGGAGTAGGTACAGATACGCAGTATTTT
CDR3: CASSHGAGVGTDTQYF
J: TRBJ2-3
size: .
V: TRBV7-3
length: 16
D: TRBD2

DNA: TGTGCCGTTATAAGCAGGCCACTCAATCAGCCCCAGCATTTT
CDR3: CAVISRPLNQPQHF
J: TRBJ1-5
size: .
V: TRBV6-1
length: 14
D: .

DNA: TGTGCCAGCAGCCGAGTCACAGGGGGCGCGGGTTATGGCTACACCTTC
CDR3: CASSRVTGGAGYGYTF
J: TRBJ1-2
size: .
V: TRBV11-2
length: 16
D: TRBD1

DNA: TGTGCCAGCAGTTCCGGGACAGGGGGGTTTCGAGAGACCCAGTACTTC
CDR3: CASSSGTGGFRETQYF
J: TRBJ2-5
size: .
V: TRBV27
length: 16
D: TRBD1

DNA: TGCGCCAGCAGTCCGATGTCGGGACAGGGTCTTTCAGGAGATACGCAGTATTTT
CDR3: CASSPMSGQGLSGDTQYF
J: TRBJ2-3
size: .
V: TRBV23-1
length: 18
D: TRBD1

DNA: TGTGCCAGCAGCTTTAGGGGACGGGTCGACGAGCAGTACTTC
CDR3: CASSFRGRVDEQYF
J: TRBJ2-7
size: .
V: TRBV5-4
length: 14
D: .

DNA: TGTGCCAGCAGCAAACCGCCAGGGGATCAGCCCCAGCATTTT
CDR3: CASSKPPGDQPQHF
J: TRBJ1-5
size: .
V: TRBV7-3
length: 14
D: .

DNA: TGTGCCAGCAGCCAATCCCACAAAAGCACAGATACGCAGTATTTT
CDR3: CASSQSHKSTDTQYF
J: TRBJ2-3
size: .
V: TRBV14
length: 15
D: .

DNA: TGTGCCAGTAGTACGACAGGACAGGGGAGGTACGAGCAGTACTTC
CDR3: CASSTTGQGRYEQYF
J: TRBJ2-7
size: once
V: TRBV19
length: 15
D: TRBD1

DNA: TGTGCCAGCAGCCCCCTCCTGGCACGGGAGGGCCTTTTTTACGAGCAGTACTTC
CDR3: CASSPLLAREGLFYEQYF
J: TRBJ2-7
size: .
V: TRBV14
length: 18
D: TRBD2

DNA: TGTGCCAGCTCACTGGGACTAGCGGGAACAACCGGGGAGCTGTTTTTT
CDR3: CASSLGLAGTTGELFF
J: TRBJ2-2
size: .
V: TRBV18
length: 16
D: TRBD2

DNA: TGTGCCAGCAGCTTAGTCCGGGGAGGAGGGGGCCACCTATATGGCTACACCTTC
CDR3: CASSLVRGGGGHLYGYTF
J: TRBJ1-2
size: .
V: TRBV7-9
length: 18
D: TRBD1

DNA: TGTGCCACCAGCAGAGATCGTTTTGCAGATACGCAGTATTTT
CDR3: CATSRDRFADTQYF
J: TRBJ2-3
size: once
V: TRBV15
length: 14
D: .

DNA: TGTGCCAGCAGCTTCCCACCCCCCTCTTTGGCGGGGCACACCGGGGAGCTGTTTTTT
CDR3: CASSFPPPSLAGHTGELFF
J: TRBJ2-2
size: .
V: TRBV11-2
length: 19
D: .

DNA: TGCGCCAGCAGCCCTAAGTTAGGAGATACGCAGTATTTT
CDR3: CASSPKLGDTQYF
J: TRBJ2-3
size: .
V: TRBV5-1
length: 13
D: .

DNA: TGTGCCAGTAGGGGGAGCAATCAGCCCCAGCATTTT
CDR3: CASRGSNQPQHF
J: TRBJ1-5
size: .
V: TRBV19
length: 12
D: .

DNA: TGTGCCAGCAGCTGGCTAGCGGGAGCGGGAAACACCGGGGAGCTGTTTTTT
CDR3: CASSWLAGAGNTGELFF
J: TRBJ2-2
size: .
V: TRBV5-5
length: 17
D: TRBD2

DNA: TGTGCCAGCAGCTTCGGGACAGGGACCGGCCGGCGCAATCAGCCCCAGCATTTT
CDR3: CASSFGTGTGRRNQPQHF
J: TRBJ1-5
size: .
V: TRBV7-9
length: 18
D: TRBD1

DNA: TGTGCCAGCTCAACGGACAGGGGGTACGAGCAGTACTTC
CDR3: CASSTDRGYEQYF
J: TRBJ2-7
size: .
V: TRBV18
length: 13
D: TRBD1

DNA: TGTGCCAGCAGCTTAGGAGGGGGCGGTGGAAACACCATATATTTT
CDR3: CASSLGGGGGNTIYF
J: TRBJ1-3
size: .
V: TRBV7-2
length: 15
D: TRBD1